This T cell receptor beta chain was recovered during a study of immune heterogeneity within non-small cell lung tumors. Overall study results and limits: Higher local tumor mutational burden went with moderately higher local T-cell clonality, R about 0.3. While identical dominant CDR3 beta clonotypes recurred across tumor sites within a patient, high-frequency clones unique to individual sites also appeared. Across individual patients, the high-frequency T-cell receptor beta clonotypes were largely distinct.

Using 32 V and 13 J primers, multiplex PCR amplified TCR beta CDR3. A single record per CDR3 protein comes from TCRdb applying MiXCR to the multiplex PCR reads. This table holds approximately 19,000 distinct CDR3 sequences, approximately 30% found once. This clonotype was found many times. Its antigen is not identified. The CDR3 loop spans 12 amino acids. Trimming cost V 6 bases and J 0 bases, with 5 bases left between them. Looked up from germline, CDR1 is MDHEN and CDR2 is SYDVKM. Template input was genomic DNA from bulk tumor (about 600 ng per sample). During surgery, each primary tumor gave multiple biopsies spaced as far apart as possible. Untreated, newly diagnosed non-small cell lung cancer patients underwent curative surgery. Curative-intent surgery was being performed on the donors, who were patients newly diagnosed with non-small cell lung cancer.

The TCR originated in a man between 40 and 49 years old with non-small cell lung cancer. Material: lung tumor tissue. The V call is TRBV28, the J call TRBJ1-2; D not resolved. CDR3 region: CASSQPNYGYTF. CDR3 DNA: TGTGCCAGCAGCCAACCTAACTATGGCTACACCTTC.